A selection of T cell receptor beta chains follows, all from one sample in a study of naive and memory T cell subsets. TCRdb analysed the 5' RACE reads with MiXCR anew, one entry per CDR3 protein. Among approximately 49,000 distinct CDR3 sequences, about 4.4% were seen once, and the ten largest hold more than 0.75%. These receptor sequences come from a female donor in good health. CDR3s include the opening cysteine and the closing phenylalanine or tryptophan. The D gene is left open where the match is weak. Clone sizes are given selectively: once, few, many, or a class where the clone is expanded.

DNA | CDR3 | J | V | D | size
TGTGCCAGCGCCGACTATCGCTCTCATGAGCAGTTCTTC | CASADYRSHEQFF | TRBJ2-1 | TRBV3-1 | NA | many
TGTGCCAGCAGCCACCGTTCGGTTGCAACTAATGAAAAACTGTTTTTT | CASSHRSVATNEKLFF | TRBJ1-4 | TRBV7-9 | NA | many
TGCAGTGCTAGGCGAGGGACTTCAGATACGCAGTATTTT | CSARRGTSDTQYF | TRBJ2-3 | TRBV20-1 | NA | many
TGCGCCAGCAGCTTCGGACAGGGAGGCAAGCAGTATTTT | CASSFGQGGKQYF | TRBJ2-3 | TRBV5-1 | TRBD1 | many
TGTGCCAGCAGTTTAAGGACAGGGGGTATCGAGCAGTACTTC | CASSLRTGGIEQYF | TRBJ2-7 | TRBV12-3/TRBV12-4 | TRBD1 | NA
TGTGCCAGCAGTTACGAACGGAGCCAAGATACGCAGTATTTT | CASSYERSQDTQYF | TRBJ2-3 | TRBV6-5 | NA | many
TGCAGTGCTAGTCCGGGGCAGGTCCCCGAGCAGTACTTC | CSASPGQVPEQYF | TRBJ2-7 | TRBV20-1 | NA | many
TGCAGCGTTGTGACTACAGGGGCCGGGGAGCTGTTTTTT | CSVVTTGAGELFF | TRBJ2-2 | TRBV29-1 | TRBD1 | few
TGTGCCAGCAGTCCGGGGCGGGGAAGGAACACTGAAGCTTTCTTT | CASSPGRGRNTEAFF | TRBJ1-1 | TRBV5-4 | NA | NA
TGTGCCAGCATCTTAGACAGGGGGAGTTATGAGCAGTTCTTC | CASILDRGSYEQFF | TRBJ2-1 | TRBV6-6 | TRBD1 | many
TGTGCCAGCAGCTCAGTGAGGGACAGGACCTCCTACGAGCAGTACTTC | CASSSVRDRTSYEQYF | TRBJ2-7 | TRBV28 | TRBD1 | many
TGTGCCAGCACAAGAAACACTGAAGCTTTCTTT | CASTRNTEAFF | TRBJ1-1 | TRBV5-6 | NA | many
TGTGCCAGCAGTGCCCGTCTCAATCAGCCCCAGCATTTT | CASSARLNQPQHF | TRBJ1-5 | TRBV6-2/TRBV6-3 | NA | many
TGTGCCAGCAGCTTAGCACGGGATCAGCCCCAGCATTTT | CASSLARDQPQHF | TRBJ1-5 | TRBV7-9 | NA | many
TGTGCCAGCAGTTTATTTCATGAGCAGTTCTTC | CASSLFHEQFF | TRBJ2-1 | TRBV28 | NA | many
TGCAGTGCGACGCCTGAACAGGGGGCGCGAGATGGCTACACCTTC | CSATPEQGARDGYTF | TRBJ1-2 | TRBV20-1 | TRBD1 | few
TGTGCCAGCAGCTTAGGTCGGGACAGGTTCTACAATGAGCAGTTCTTC | CASSLGRDRFYNEQFF | TRBJ2-1 | TRBV7-8 | TRBD1 | many
TGTGCCAGCAGCTGGTACAATGAGCAGTTCTTC | CASSWYNEQFF | TRBJ2-1 | TRBV7-2 | NA | many
TGTGCCAGCAGTCCTATCACAGGGTTAAACTTGCAGTACTTC | CASSPITGLNLQYF | TRBJ2-7 | TRBV28 | NA | many
TGTGCCAGCAGTGAAACTTGGAACACTGAAGCTTTCTTT | CASSETWNTEAFF | TRBJ1-1 | TRBV2 | NA | many
TGTGCCAGCAGTTACTCGATCGGGGGGCGCCAGCCCCAGCATTTT | CASSYSIGGRQPQHF | TRBJ1-5 | TRBV6-2/TRBV6-3 | NA | many
TGTGCCAGCAGCTCCTCCACCAACAGGGGTTACGAGCAGTACTTC | CASSSSTNRGYEQYF | TRBJ2-7 | TRBV7-2 | TRBD1 | many
TGTGCCAGCAGCCAAGGAAAGGGGACTCCAAACACCGGGGAGCTGTTTTTT | CASSQGKGTPNTGELFF | TRBJ2-2 | TRBV14 | NA | NA
TGCGCCAGCAGTCGGGGGGGGGCCAGAGACAATGAGCAGTTCTTC | CASSRGGARDNEQFF | TRBJ2-1 | TRBV5-1 | TRBD2 | many
TGCAGTGCTTGGACTAGCGGGAGTTCTTGGGTAACCTACGAGCAGTACTTC | CSAWTSGSSWVTYEQYF | TRBJ2-7 | TRBV20-1 | TRBD2 | many
TGCAGCGTCACGGGACAGGGGGACTTTTACTATGGCTACACCTTC | CSVTGQGDFYYGYTF | TRBJ1-2 | TRBV29-1 | TRBD1 | many
TGTGCCGGCCTGGGGACAGGCCTGAAGTCTGGGGCCAACGTCCTGACTTTC | CAGLGTGLKSGANVLTF | TRBJ2-6 | TRBV2 | TRBD1 | many
TGTGCCAGCAGCTTAGGAGCGGGACCCTACGAGCAGTACTTC | CASSLGAGPYEQYF | TRBJ2-7 | TRBV7-9 | TRBD2 | many
TGTGCCAGCAGACCGCCACCTTGGGCCCCGGCCTACGAGCAGTACTTC | CASRPPPWAPAYEQYF | TRBJ2-7 | TRBV12-3/TRBV12-4 | NA | NA
TGTGCCAGCTCACCACTCAGCCAGGGGAACACTGAAGCTTTCTTT | CASSPLSQGNTEAFF | TRBJ1-1 | TRBV18 | NA | many
TGCGCCAGCAGCTTGGCCAAACAGAACTCGGGTTTCGACAATGAGCAGTTCTTC | CASSLAKQNSGFDNEQFF | TRBJ2-1 | TRBV5-1 | NA | few
TGTGCCAGCAGCCAAGAAGAGTTTCAGGGCGAGCAGTACTTC | CASSQEEFQGEQYF | TRBJ2-7 | TRBV14 | NA | NA
TGTGCCAGCAGCGCCCTGGCGGATAGCAATCAGCCCCAGCATTTT | CASSALADSNQPQHF | TRBJ1-5 | TRBV6-1 | NA | many
TGTGCCACATCCGGACAGACAGATACGCAGTATTTT | CATSGQTDTQYF | TRBJ2-3 | TRBV19 | NA | many
TGTGCCAGCCGACCGGACGCGAGCAATCAGCCCCAGCATTTT | CASRPDASNQPQHF | TRBJ1-5 | TRBV6-5 | NA | many
TGTGCCAGCAGCCGCCTACAGGGTCCTCTGGCCACCGGGGAGCTGTTTTTT | CASSRLQGPLATGELFF | TRBJ2-2 | TRBV3-1 | NA | many
TGTGCCAGCACACCCGGACAGCGGACCACAGATACGCAGTATTTT | CASTPGQRTTDTQYF | TRBJ2-3 | TRBV6-5 | NA | many
TGTGCCAGCAGTGAGGTTCAGGGGGCTTTCTTT | CASSEVQGAFF | TRBJ1-1 | TRBV28 | NA | many